The 3 T cell receptor beta chains below were found in one sample sequenced in a study of T cells after yellow fever vaccination. One entry per CDR3 protein results from TCRdb running MiXCR on the 5' RACE reads. The table has some 300,000 distinct CDR3 sequences, approximately 11% seen once. Sequencing used CD4+ T cells sorted from PBMCs, obtained 45 days after the yellow fever booster vaccination. These receptors all stem from a man aged 18 to 29 who received the YFV17D yellow fever vaccine.

This chain connects TRBV7-9 to TRBJ1-5; 8 positions match TRBD1. Germline V gives CDR1 SEHNR, CDR2 FQNEAQ (reference sequence). The CDR3 runs to 14 residues. The V segment lost 5 bases and the J segment 7 bases; nucleotides outside the gene matches: 7. The CDR3 reads CASSHRDRPQPQHF. CDR3 coding DNA: TGTGCCAGCAGCCACCGGGACAGGCCCCAGCCCCAGCATTTT.

There are many counts of this clonotype. The chain links TRBV15 to TRBJ2-7; 7 bases agree with TRBD1. This CDR3 contains 14 residues. V dropped 2 bases and J dropped 3; count of bases not matched to a gene: 4. Germline CDR1 is LNHNV and CDR2 is YYDKDF (reference sequence). Here the CDR3 reads CATSRTGQSYEQYF. CDR3 in DNA: TGTGCCACCAGCAGAACGGGACAGAGCTACGAGCAGTACTTC.

Ten or more counts support this clonotype. The chain uses TRBV7-2 and TRBJ1-3, with no clear D. Trimming removed 0 bases from V and 2 bases from J, with 2 bases in between. Germline V lookup: CDR1 SGHTA, CDR2 FQGNSA. The CDR3 length is 13 residues. CDR3 sequence reads: CASSLAPGNTIYF. The CDR3, as DNA: TGTGCCAGCAGCTTAGCTCCTGGAAACACCATATATTTT. Using reference TRBV7-2 and TRBJ1-3 for the parts outside the CDR3, the full variable domain is GAGVSQSPSNKVTEKGKDVELRCDPISGHTALYWYRQSLGQGLEFLIYFQGNSAPDKSGLPSDRFSAERTGGSVSTLTIQRTQQEDSAVYLCASSLAPGNTIYFGEGSWLTVV.